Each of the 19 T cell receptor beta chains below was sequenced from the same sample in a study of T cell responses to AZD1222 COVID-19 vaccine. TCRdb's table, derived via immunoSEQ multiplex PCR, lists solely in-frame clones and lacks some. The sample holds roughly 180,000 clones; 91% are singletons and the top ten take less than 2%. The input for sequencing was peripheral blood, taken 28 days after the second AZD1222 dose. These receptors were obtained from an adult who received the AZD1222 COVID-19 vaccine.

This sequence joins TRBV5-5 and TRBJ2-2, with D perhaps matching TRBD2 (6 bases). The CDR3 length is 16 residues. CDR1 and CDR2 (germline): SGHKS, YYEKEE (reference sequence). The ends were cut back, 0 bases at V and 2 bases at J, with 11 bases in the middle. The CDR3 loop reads CASSLGRGPNTGELFF. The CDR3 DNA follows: TGTGCCAGCAGCTTGGGGCGGGGCCCTAACACCGGGGAGCTGTTTTTT.

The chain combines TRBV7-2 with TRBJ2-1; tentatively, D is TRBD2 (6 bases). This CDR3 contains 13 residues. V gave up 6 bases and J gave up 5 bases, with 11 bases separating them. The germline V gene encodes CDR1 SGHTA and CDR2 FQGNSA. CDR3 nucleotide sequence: TGTGCCAGCAGGGAGGGGCGGCACAATGAGCAGTTCTTC. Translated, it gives CASREGRHNEQFF. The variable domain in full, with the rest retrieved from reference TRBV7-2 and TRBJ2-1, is GAGVSQSPSNKVTEKGKDVELRCDPISGHTALYWYRQSLGQGLEFLIYFQGNSAPDKSGLPSDRFSAERTGGSVSTLTIQRTQQEDSAVYLCASREGRHNEQFFGPGTRLTVL.

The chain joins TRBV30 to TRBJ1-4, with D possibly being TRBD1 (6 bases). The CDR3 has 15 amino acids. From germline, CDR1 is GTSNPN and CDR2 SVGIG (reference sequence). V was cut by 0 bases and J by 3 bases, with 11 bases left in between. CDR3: CAWSVEGVPNEKLFF. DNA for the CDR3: TGTGCCTGGAGTGTAGAGGGGGTTCCTAATGAAAAACTGTTTTTT.

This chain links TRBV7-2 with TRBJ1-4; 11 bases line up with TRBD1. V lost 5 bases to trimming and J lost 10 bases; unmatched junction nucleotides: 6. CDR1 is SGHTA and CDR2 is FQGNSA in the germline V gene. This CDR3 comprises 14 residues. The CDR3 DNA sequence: TGTGCCAGCAGCCAGGGACAGGGGGTGGGAAAACTGTTTTTT. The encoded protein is CASSQGQGVGKLFF.

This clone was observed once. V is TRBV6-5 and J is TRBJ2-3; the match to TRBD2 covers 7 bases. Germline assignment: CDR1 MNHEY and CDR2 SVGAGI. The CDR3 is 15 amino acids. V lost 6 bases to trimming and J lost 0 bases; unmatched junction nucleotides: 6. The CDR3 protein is CASRTISGSTDTQYF. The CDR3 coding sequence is TGTGCCAGCAGAACGATTAGCGGGAGCACAGATACGCAGTATTTT.

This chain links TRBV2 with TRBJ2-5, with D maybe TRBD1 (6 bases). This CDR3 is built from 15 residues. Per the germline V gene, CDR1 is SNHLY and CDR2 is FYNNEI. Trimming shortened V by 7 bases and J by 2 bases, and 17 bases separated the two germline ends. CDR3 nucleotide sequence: TGTGCCAGCACGTCCGAGGGGGTTATACAAGAGACCCAGTACTTC. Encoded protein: CASTSEGVIQETQYF.

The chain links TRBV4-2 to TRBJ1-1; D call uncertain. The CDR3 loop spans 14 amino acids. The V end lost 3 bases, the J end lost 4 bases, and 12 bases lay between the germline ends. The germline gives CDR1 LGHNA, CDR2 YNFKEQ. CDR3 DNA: TGTGCCAGCAGCCACGACGGGTCCGGCACTGAAGCTTTCTTT. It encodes CASSHDGSGTEAFF.

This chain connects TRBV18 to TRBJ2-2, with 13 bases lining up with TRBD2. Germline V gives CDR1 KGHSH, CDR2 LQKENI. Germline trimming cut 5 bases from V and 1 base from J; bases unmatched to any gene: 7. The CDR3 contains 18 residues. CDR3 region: CASSSRTSGRGNTGELFF. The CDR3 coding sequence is TGTGCCAGCTCATCCCGGACTAGCGGGAGAGGGAACACCGGGGAGCTGTTTTTT.

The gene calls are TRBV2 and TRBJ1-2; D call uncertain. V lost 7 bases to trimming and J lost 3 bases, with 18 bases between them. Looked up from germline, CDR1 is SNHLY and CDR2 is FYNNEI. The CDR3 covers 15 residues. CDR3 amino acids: CASTRDPKKHYGYTF. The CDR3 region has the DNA TGTGCCAGCACCAGAGACCCTAAGAAGCACTATGGCTACACCTTC.

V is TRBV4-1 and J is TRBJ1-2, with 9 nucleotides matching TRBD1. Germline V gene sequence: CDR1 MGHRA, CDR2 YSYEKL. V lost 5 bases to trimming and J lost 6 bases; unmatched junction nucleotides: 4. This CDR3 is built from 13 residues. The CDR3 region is CASSTRTGDGYTF. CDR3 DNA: TGCGCCAGCAGCACCCGGACAGGGGATGGCTACACCTTC.

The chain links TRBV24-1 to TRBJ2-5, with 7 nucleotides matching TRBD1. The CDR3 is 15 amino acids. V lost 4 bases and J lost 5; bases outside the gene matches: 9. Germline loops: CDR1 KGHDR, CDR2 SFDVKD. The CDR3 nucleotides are TGTGCCACCAGTGACCCCAGACAGGGTGGCGAGACCCAGTACTTC. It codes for CATSDPRQGGETQYF.

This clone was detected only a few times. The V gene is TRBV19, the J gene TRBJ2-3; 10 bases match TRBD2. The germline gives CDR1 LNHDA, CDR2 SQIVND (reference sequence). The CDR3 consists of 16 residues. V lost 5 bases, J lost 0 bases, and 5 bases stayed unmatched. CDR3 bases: TGTGCCAGTAGTCCTCTAGCGGGGGTCAGCACAGATACGCAGTATTTT. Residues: CASSPLAGVSTDTQYF.

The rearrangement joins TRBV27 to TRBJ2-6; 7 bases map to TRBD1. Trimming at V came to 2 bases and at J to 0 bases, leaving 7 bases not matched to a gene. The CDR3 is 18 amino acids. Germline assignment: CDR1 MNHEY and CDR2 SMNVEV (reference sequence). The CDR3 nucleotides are TGTGCCAGCAGTTTAGAGGGACAGCACTTCTCTGGGGCCAACGTCCTGACTTTC. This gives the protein CASSLEGQHFSGANVLTF.

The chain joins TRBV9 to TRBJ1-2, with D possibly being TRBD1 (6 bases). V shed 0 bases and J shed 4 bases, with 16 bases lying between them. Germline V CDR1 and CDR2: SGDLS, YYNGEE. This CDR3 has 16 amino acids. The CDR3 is CASSVAVDRSAYGYTF. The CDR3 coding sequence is TGTGCCAGCAGCGTAGCTGTCGACAGGTCTGCCTATGGCTACACCTTC. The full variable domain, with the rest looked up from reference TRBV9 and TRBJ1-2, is DSGVTQTPKHLITATGQRVTLRCSPRSGDLSVYWYQQSLDQGLQFLIQYYNGEERAKGNILERFSAQQFPDLHSELNLSSLELGDSALYFCASSVAVDRSAYGYTFGSGTRLTVV.

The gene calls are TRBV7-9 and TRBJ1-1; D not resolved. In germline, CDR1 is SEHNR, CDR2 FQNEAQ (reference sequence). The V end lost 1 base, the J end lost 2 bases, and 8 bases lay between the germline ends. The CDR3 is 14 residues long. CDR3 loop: CASSLGGINTEAFF. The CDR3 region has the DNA TGTGCCAGCAGCTTAGGAGGGATTAACACTGAAGCTTTCTTT.

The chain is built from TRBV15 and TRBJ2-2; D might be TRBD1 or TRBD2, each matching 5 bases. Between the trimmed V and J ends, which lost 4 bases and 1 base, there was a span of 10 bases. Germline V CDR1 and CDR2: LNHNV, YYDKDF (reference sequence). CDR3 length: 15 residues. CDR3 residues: CATSIRDGNTGELFF. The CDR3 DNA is TGTGCCACCAGCATCCGGGACGGGAACACCGGGGAGCTGTTTTTT.

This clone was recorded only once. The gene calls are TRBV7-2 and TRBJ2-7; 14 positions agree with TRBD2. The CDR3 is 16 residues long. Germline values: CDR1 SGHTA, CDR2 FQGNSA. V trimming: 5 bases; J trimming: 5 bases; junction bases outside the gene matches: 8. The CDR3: CASSRRLAGGRNEQYF. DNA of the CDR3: TGTGCCAGCAGCAGAAGACTAGCGGGAGGGCGAAACGAGCAGTACTTC.

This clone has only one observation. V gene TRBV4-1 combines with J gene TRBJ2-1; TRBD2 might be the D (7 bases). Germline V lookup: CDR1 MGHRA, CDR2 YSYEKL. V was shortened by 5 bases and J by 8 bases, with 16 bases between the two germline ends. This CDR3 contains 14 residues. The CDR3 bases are TGCGCCAGCAGCTGGGGGGGCTGGGTCGATGAGCAGTTCTTC. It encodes CASSWGGWVDEQFF.

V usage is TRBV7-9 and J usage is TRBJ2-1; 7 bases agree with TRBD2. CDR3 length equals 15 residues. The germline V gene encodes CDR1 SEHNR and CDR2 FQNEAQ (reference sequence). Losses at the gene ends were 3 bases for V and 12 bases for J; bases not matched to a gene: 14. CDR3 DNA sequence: TGTGCCAGCAGCTTGGTCGCTAGCGGTGCCGGCGGGCAGTTCTTC. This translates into CASSLVASGAGGQFF.